Each of the 18 T cell receptor beta chains below was sequenced from the same sample in a study of blood T cell repertoires in COVID-19 (dated by TCRdb to between 2020 and 2021). To prepare the library, the immunoSEQ multiplex PCR assay was applied. Sourced from immuneACCESS, this table was stored by TCRdb with only in-frame sequences that have V and J called. A share of the clones is absent; for the studies checked, an unresolved V gene accounts for under half, and the remainder has no known explanation. The sample yields 300,000 to 400,000 clones; roughly 87% were counted once. The ten largest clones add up to 1% of the sample. Sequencing was performed on PBMCs or T cells enriched from blood (not recorded which). The receptors shown here come from a woman aged 30 to 39 who had recovered from COVID-19.

The CDR3 bases are TGTGCCATCAGTGATCAAACAGGGTTCAATTCACCCCTCCACTTT. Amino acid sequence: CAISDQTGFNSPLHF. This chain connects TRBV10-3 to TRBJ1-6; D is possibly TRBD1 (6 bases). CDR1 ENHRY and CDR2 SYGVKD come from the germline V gene. The CDR3 consists of 15 residues. The V and J ends lost 3 bases and 7 bases respectively, with 13 bases between them.

The rearrangement uses TRBV10-3 and TRBJ1-2, with 9 positions matching TRBD1. Per the germline V gene, CDR1 is ENHRY and CDR2 is SYGVKD. The CDR3 spans 14 residues. After removal of 6 bases from V and 4 bases from J, the junction contained 6 bases not matched to a gene. In DNA, the CDR3 is TGTGCCATCAGCCCGGACAGGGGCAGCTATGGCTACACCTTC. It is translated as CAISPDRGSYGYTF.

The chain links TRBV6-5 to TRBJ2-7; possible D gene TRBD2, 6 bases. Germline-derived CDR1 and CDR2 are MNHEY and SVGAGI. The CDR3 is 14 amino acids. V lost 2 bases to trimming and J lost 1 base, with 9 bases between them. CDR3 protein: CASSYRRGSYEQYF. The CDR3 DNA reads TGTGCCAGCAGTTACAGGAGGGGTTCCTACGAGCAGTACTTC.

The CDR3 spells CSVKPGQNTEAFF. For the CDR3, the DNA is TGCAGCGTCAAGCCGGGACAGAACACTGAAGCTTTCTTT. The chain combines TRBV29-1 with TRBJ1-1, with a possible D match to TRBD1 (6 bases). The V gene lost 6 bases and the J gene lost 1 base, with 12 bases spanning the gap. The CDR3 is 13 residues long. Germline V gene lookup returns CDR1 SQVTM and CDR2 ANQGSEA.

This clone has just one count. The chain employs TRBV28 and TRBJ1-5, with TRBD1 matching over 8 bases. V lost 3 bases and J lost 6; bases outside the gene matches: 13. Germline loops: CDR1 MDHEN, CDR2 SYDVKM. The CDR3 sequence is 17 residues long. Here the CDR3 DNA reads TGTGCCAGCAGTTTCCTCGGCACGGCAGGGGGCTTTCAGCCCCAGCATTTT. Its translation is CASSFLGTAGGFQPQHF. Supplemented by reference TRBV28 and TRBJ1-5, the full variable domain reads DVKVTQSSRYLVKRTGEKVFLECVQDMDHENMFWYRQDPGLGLRLIYFSYDVKMKEKGDIPEGYSVSREKKERFSLILESASTNQTSMYLCASSFLGTAGGFQPQHFGDGTRLSIL.

The J gene is TRBJ2-7, the V gene TRBV5-1, with TRBD2 matching 7 bases. Losses at the gene ends were 5 bases for V and 1 base for J; bases not matched to a gene: 9. This CDR3 comprises 15 residues. In germline, CDR1 is SGHRS, CDR2 YFSETQ. For the CDR3, the DNA is TGCGCCAGCAGACCAGACACGGGAGGTTCCTACGAGCAGTACTTC. It yields the protein CASRPDTGGSYEQYF.

The rearrangement links TRBV5-6 to TRBJ2-7, with D perhaps TRBD1 (6 bases). This CDR3 is built from 16 residues. Germline CDR1 reads SGHDT; CDR2 reads YYEEEE. The germline V and J ends were trimmed by 2 bases and 0 bases, with 15 bases remaining between them. DNA for the CDR3: TGTGCCAGCAGCTTCTTAAGGGGGTTTAGCTCCTACGAGCAGTACTTC. Its protein is CASSFLRGFSSYEQYF.

The chain combines TRBV7-9 with TRBJ1-5; D remains ambiguous. The V and J ends lost 1 base and 3 bases respectively, with 10 bases between them. The CDR3 is 15 residues long. Germline CDR1 is SEHNR and CDR2 is FQNEAQ (reference sequence). The CDR3 coding sequence is TGTGCCAGCAGCTTAGGTCCGGGAATCAATCAGCCCCAGCATTTT. It translates to CASSLGPGINQPQHF.

The chain links TRBV24-1 to TRBJ2-7; D is unclear. CDR3 length equals 14 residues. Germline V gene sequence: CDR1 KGHDR, CDR2 SFDVKD. Trimming cost V 2 bases and J 4 bases, with 11 bases left between them. The CDR3 DNA reads TGTGCCACCAGTGATTCCCGCATGAGATACGAGCAGTACTTC. This gives the protein CATSDSRMRYEQYF.

The chain couples TRBV30 to TRBJ1-2; a possible D gene is TRBD1 (6 bases). The CDR3 totals 15 residues. CDR1 is GTSNPN, CDR2 SVGIG, per germline (reference sequence). The V gene lost 2 bases and the J gene lost 4 bases, with 17 bases spanning the gap. CDR3 region: CAWSPHPGGAYGYTF. As DNA, the CDR3 is TGTGCCTGGAGTCCACACCCGGGGGGGGCCTATGGCTACACCTTC.

This clone came up once. The chain recombines TRBV3-1 (or the pseudogene TRBV3-2) with TRBJ2-5, with 10 bases aligning to TRBD2. V gave up 7 bases and J gave up 0 bases; unmatched junction bases: 8. Germline CDR1 reads LGHDT; CDR2 reads YNNKEL (reference sequence). CDR3 size: 16 residues. CDR3 region: CASNSISGGYQETQYF. CDR3 bases: TGTGCCAGCAACTCTATTAGCGGGGGGTACCAAGAGACCCAGTACTTC.

The chain joins TRBV5-6 to TRBJ1-6; D possibly corresponds to TRBD1 (5 bases). This CDR3 is 14 amino acids long. From germline, CDR1 is SGHDT and CDR2 YYEEEE. V gave up 4 bases and J gave up 10 bases, with 15 bases separating them. CDR3 bases: TGTGCCAGCAGCCGGGGGAGGTTGAGCTCACCCCTCCACTTT. It encodes CASSRGRLSSPLHF.

This clone appeared once. The rearrangement joins TRBV19 to TRBJ1-3; 8 bases align to TRBD1. From germline, CDR1 is LNHDA and CDR2 SQIVND (reference sequence). CDR3 length: 15 residues. Unmatched junction bases numbered 8, after V lost 8 bases and J lost 2 bases. The CDR3: CASRPTGVPGNTIYF. The CDR3 coding sequence is TGTGCCAGTCGCCCGACAGGGGTACCTGGAAACACCATATATTTT.

This CDR3 reads CASSLGGQRYNEQFF. The DNA of the CDR3 is TGTGCCAGCAGCTTGGGCGGACAGAGGTACAATGAGCAGTTCTTC. This sequence joins TRBV7-9 and TRBJ2-1; D possibly corresponds to TRBD1 (6 bases). Germline V CDR1 and CDR2: SEHNR, FQNEAQ (reference sequence). CDR3 length equals 15 residues. V was shortened by 3 bases and J by 4 bases, with 13 bases between the two germline ends.

Only one count was recorded for this clone. The chain has TRBV9 and TRBJ2-3, with 10 bases identical to TRBD1. Losses at the gene ends were 2 bases for V and 3 bases for J; bases not matched to a gene: 6. CDR1 is SGDLS and CDR2 is YYNGEE in the germline V gene. The CDR3 is 16 residues long. CDR3 in amino acids: CASSVTTGGRTDTQYF. In DNA, the CDR3 is TGTGCCAGCAGCGTGACGACAGGGGGCAGGACAGATACGCAGTATTTT.

The chain couples TRBV2 to TRBJ1-2; 7 bases fit TRBD1. The CDR3 is 15 amino acids. Unmatched junction bases numbered 7, after V lost 2 bases and J lost 4 bases. Per the germline V gene, CDR1 is SNHLY and CDR2 is FYNNEI. The CDR3 region is CASSETGEWVYGYTF. In nucleotides, the CDR3 is TGTGCCAGCAGTGAAACAGGGGAATGGGTCTATGGCTACACCTTC.

This chain joins TRBV7-2 and TRBJ1-6, with 9 nucleotides matching TRBD1. Germline values: CDR1 SGHTA, CDR2 FQGNSA. V was clipped by 6 bases and J by 7 bases; unmatched bases: 7. The CDR3 is made up of 15 amino acids. The CDR3 bases are TGTGCCAGCAGTTCAGGACAGGGGCAGAATTCACCCCTCCACTTT. Translation: CASSSGQGQNSPLHF.

V gene TRBV7-2 combines with J gene TRBJ2-5, with TRBD1 as a possible D gene (5 bases). The length of the CDR3 is 13 residues. CDR1 is SGHTA and CDR2 is FQGNSA in the germline V gene. V was cut by 6 bases and J by 5 bases, with 13 bases left in between. In nucleotides, the CDR3 is TGTGCCAGCAGTGTGGGCAGGGTGGAGACCCAGTACTTC. Amino acids: CASSVGRVETQYF.